The present T cell receptor beta chain was sequenced within a study of blood T cell repertoires in COVID-19. Overall study context: Samples of COVID-19 (acute and convalescent) were obtained from the United States, Italy and Spain.

Recruits, aged roughly 18 to 95 years, lived in approximately 26 US areas. Cohort placement rested on clinical history that participants reported themselves. Recovered status in Cohort 3 required two negative PCRs, clearance, or symptom resolution. The table came from immunoSEQ multiplex PCR; TCRdb's copy has only in-frame clones and leaves some out. The data contain 150,000 to 170,000 clones, roughly 80% of them singletons. Worth noting for this clone: Other DNA sequences of this sample code for an identical CDR3.

Germline V CDR1 and CDR2: SEHNR, FQNEAQ (reference sequence). The CDR3 consists of 14 residues. The J segment lost 3 bases and the V segment lost 6 bases, leaving 6 bases of the junction unmatched. The sequencing sample was made of PBMCs or T cells enriched from blood (not recorded which). The receptor's source is a man aged 45-60 years who had recovered from COVID-19. The chain links TRBV7-9 to TRBJ2-3, with TRBD2 matching 7 bases. The CDR3 coding sequence is TGTGCCAGCAGTTTAACGGGGGGTACAGATACGCAGTATTTT. Its protein is CASSLTGGTDTQYF. Full variable domain (missing parts from reference TRBV7-9 and TRBJ2-3): DTGVSQNPRHKITKRGQNVTFRCDPISEHNRLYWYRQTLGQGPEFLTYFQNEAQLEKSRLLSDRFSAERPKGSFSTLEIQRTEQGDSAMYLCASSLTGGTDTQYFGPGTRLTVL.